One T cell receptor (beta chain) is described in this entry. Its antigen is not known. The data were obtained in a study of vaccination effects on CD4 cells after COVID-19. Antigen-specific CD4+ T cells were expanded (with viral peptide pools) by the ViraFEST assay ahead of sequencing. Isolation of CD4+ T cells took place after 10 days of culture. All participants had two doses of either the BNT162b2 or mRNA-1273 vaccine. Overall study results and limits: Early post-infection timepoints were missing from the study, which also had few convalescent patients.

This table comes from immunoSEQ multiplex PCR, and its TCRdb copy is limited to in-frame clones, with some not included. The sample has 20,000 to 25,000 clones, more than 60% seen once. The material sequenced was CD4+ T cells from PBMCs cultured with SARS-CoV-2 spike peptides, taken after COVID-19 vaccination. This sequence was found in a human donor who received a COVID-19 vaccine.

The CDR3 DNA reads TGTGCCACCAGCAGAAGCATAGCGGGAGGGCGGGTCGGCCCAGATACGCAGTATTTT. Protein sequence: CATSRSIAGGRVGPDTQYF. The V gene is TRBV15, the J gene TRBJ2-3, with 11 bases aligning to TRBD2. Trimming took 2 bases from V and 4 from J; bases not matched to a gene: 14. The length of the CDR3 is 19 residues. The germline CDR1 and CDR2 sequences are LNHNV and YYDKDF (reference sequence). The full variable domain, rest sourced from reference TRBV15 and TRBJ2-3, is DAMVIQNPRYQVTQFGKPVTLSCSQTLNHNVMYWYQQKSSQAPKLLFHYYDKDFNNEADTPDNFQSRRPNTSFCFLDIRSPGLGDTAMYLCATSRSIAGGRVGPDTQYFGPGTRLTVL.